This is a list of T cell receptor beta chains from one sample in a study of blood T cell repertoires in COVID-19. Data came from immunoSEQ multiplex PCR; TCRdb stores just in-frame clones and leaves some out. The sample contains around 83,000 clones, 85% of which appear only once. Sequencing input: peripheral blood. The receptors derive from a woman in her 70s with acute or convalescent COVID-19. Both conserved end residues are part of each CDR3. A D gene is named only where the DNA matches it firmly. Some rows have no size entry. The others give once, few or many, or a class for an expanded clone.

TRBV7-2,.,TRBJ2-5,.,TGTGCCAGCAGCTTTTCCTCAACTGCGTGGGAGACCCAGTACTTC,CASSFSSTAWETQYF
TRBV5-6,TRBD2,TRBJ2-1,once,TGTGCCAGCACAGGGGCGGGAGGCTACAATGAGCAGTTCTTC,CASTGAGGYNEQFF
TRBV11-2,TRBD2,TRBJ2-3,.,TGTGCCAGCAGCCGGTATTTAGCGGGGGGGCGGGCTGGCACAGATACGCAGTATTTT,CASSRYLAGGRAGTDTQYF
TRBV4-1,TRBD2,TRBJ2-5,.,TGCGCCAGCAGCCAGGGCCCCCGGGGCGGGGGGCCAGGGGAGACCCAGTACTTC,CASSQGPRGGGPGETQYF
TRBV6-2/TRBV6-3,.,TRBJ1-2,.,TGTGCCAGCAGTTACAAGGTGGCAGGGCCTGGCTACACCTTC,CASSYKVAGPGYTF
TRBV7-2,.,TRBJ2-5,once,TGTGCCAGCAGCTCGTTGGGGACACGAGAAGAGACCCAGTACTTC,CASSSLGTREETQYF
TRBV3-1/TRBV3-2,.,TRBJ2-5,.,TGTGCCAGCAGCCAAGGACACGATGGCAAGACCCAGTACTTC,CASSQGHDGKTQYF
TRBV19,TRBD1,TRBJ2-1,.,TGTGCCAGTAGTCTGGGACAGGGGGAAGACAATGAGCAGTTCTTC,CASSLGQGEDNEQFF
TRBV6-5,TRBD2,TRBJ2-1,.,TGTGCCAGCAGCCGCCCTAGCGGGAAGAACAATGAGCAGTTCTTC,CASSRPSGKNNEQFF
TRBV11-2,.,TRBJ1-1,.,TGTGCCAGCAGCACACTCAGGGGCAGATCGAACACTGAAGCTTTCTTT,CASSTLRGRSNTEAFF
TRBV6-5,TRBD1,TRBJ2-3,.,TGTGCCAGCAGTTCTGGACAGGGCACAGATACGCAGTATTTT,CASSSGQGTDTQYF
TRBV27,TRBD1,TRBJ1-2,.,TGTGCCAGCAGACCCCCGGGACAGGGCTATGGCTACACCTTC,CASRPPGQGYGYTF
TRBV7-2,.,TRBJ2-5,.,TGTGCCAGCAGCTTAGGGTATTCGGGGGAAGAGACCCAGTACTTC,CASSLGYSGEETQYF
TRBV6-1,TRBD1,TRBJ1-6,.,TGTGCCAGCAGTTCAACGGGACAGGGGAATTCACCCCTCCACTTT,CASSSTGQGNSPLHF
TRBV5-4,.,TRBJ1-6,once,TGTGCCAGCAGGTCCGGTATTAATTCACCCCTCCACTTT,CASRSGINSPLHF
TRBV11-3,TRBD2,TRBJ2-1,.,TGTGCCAGCAGCTTAGCGGCTAGCGGGAGGGGGGTCTCCTACAATGAGCAGTTCTTC,CASSLAASGRGVSYNEQFF
TRBV2,.,TRBJ2-5,.,TGTGCCAGCAGTCGTTCCAGGGGAAACCAAGAGACCCAGTACTTC,CASSRSRGNQETQYF
TRBV28,TRBD1,TRBJ2-3,.,TGTGCCAGCAGTTCTGACAGGGGGAGCACAGATACGCAGTATTTT,CASSSDRGSTDTQYF
TRBV3-1/TRBV3-2,.,TRBJ1-6,.,TGTGCCAGCAGCCAACAAGGGGTCTCACCCCTCCACTTT,CASSQQGVSPLHF
TRBV14,.,TRBJ2-5,.,TGTGCCAGCAGCTCTAGGTTGCGGGGAGTCGCCGGAGAGACCCAGTACTTC,CASSSRLRGVAGETQYF
TRBV6-1,.,TRBJ1-6,few,TGTGCCAGCAGTGATGACAGTTTAAATTCACCCCTCCACTTT,CASSDDSLNSPLHF
TRBV19,TRBD2,TRBJ2-1,.,TGTGCCAGCCTTATGCGGGGGGGGCTTGGTGAGCAGTTCTTC,CASLMRGGLGEQFF
TRBV30,TRBD1,TRBJ1-2,.,TGTGCCTGGGTGGGACAGGGGAATTACTATGGCTACACCTTC,CAWVGQGNYYGYTF
TRBV24-1,.,TRBJ1-2,.,TGTGCCACCAGTGAGGCAGACTATGGCTACACCTTC,CATSEADYGYTF
TRBV18,TRBD2,TRBJ2-3,once,TGTGCCAGCTCACCATCTGGGGGGGCAGATACGCAGTATTTT,CASSPSGGADTQYF
TRBV29-1,TRBD1,TRBJ1-1,few,TGCAGCGTTGCCGGGACAGGGTTAAACACTGAAGCTTTCTTT,CSVAGTGLNTEAFF
TRBV11-2,.,TRBJ2-3,.,TGTGCCAGCAGCCTCTTCGGGACAGATACGCAGTATTTT,CASSLFGTDTQYF
TRBV7-8,TRBD1,TRBJ1-1,.,TGTGCCAGCAGCTTAGGGGCCCGGGACAGCGAAGCTTTCTTT,CASSLGARDSEAFF
TRBV14,TRBD1,TRBJ2-5,.,TGTGCCAGCAGGCCTACAGGGGCGGAGACCCAGTACTTC,CASRPTGAETQYF
TRBV4-1,.,TRBJ1-3,.,TGCGCCAGCAGCCCCCAGGGCTCTGGAAACACCATATATTTT,CASSPQGSGNTIYF
TRBV2,.,TRBJ1-4,.,TGTGCCAGCACACTGGGGCTGTCGGGTGAAAAACTGTTTTTT,CASTLGLSGEKLFF
TRBV19,TRBD2,TRBJ2-3,.,TGTGCCAGTAGTATAGCTCCATGGGCGGGAGGAGGGAAGACAGATACGCAGTATTTT,CASSIAPWAGGGKTDTQYF
TRBV4-3,TRBD1,TRBJ2-2,once,TGCGCCAGCAGCCAAGATGGGAAAGGGGGCGCGACCGGGGAGCTGTTTTTT,CASSQDGKGGATGELFF
TRBV6-2/TRBV6-3,.,TRBJ2-2,.,TGTGCCAGCAGTTACCCGTCCGGTGATCAGGGCATTGGGGAGCTGTTTTTT,CASSYPSGDQGIGELFF
TRBV19,TRBD1,TRBJ2-1,.,TGTGCCAGTAGTATACGATCGGGACAGGGTAGCAATGAGCAGTTCTTC,CASSIRSGQGSNEQFF
TRBV19,.,TRBJ2-3,few,TGTGCCAGCAACACTCGGGACACAGATACGCAGTATTTT,CASNTRDTDTQYF
TRBV19,.,TRBJ1-2,few,TGTGCCAGTAGGGGAGTGGAGGGCCGCTACACCTTC,CASRGVEGRYTF
TRBV5-1,.,TRBJ2-1,.,TGCGCCAGCCATTTGAGCGGGTACAATGAGCAGTTCTTC,CASHLSGYNEQFF
TRBV4-1,TRBD1,TRBJ1-1,.,TGCGCCAGCAGCCAAGAGCCTATGACAGGGTTCACTGAAGCTTTCTTT,CASSQEPMTGFTEAFF
TRBV4-2,.,TRBJ1-4,.,TGTGCCAGCAGCTTCGCGGGTCAGACTAATGAAAAACTGTTTTTT,CASSFAGQTNEKLFF
TRBV5-6,.,TRBJ1-2,.,TGTGCCAGCAGCTTGTCGCTCCGAGAAGATGGCTACACCTTC,CASSLSLREDGYTF
TRBV19,TRBD1,TRBJ2-1,.,TGTGCCAGTAAGCTGGGACAGGGGGTCAATGAGCAGTTCTTC,CASKLGQGVNEQFF
TRBV7-9,.,TRBJ2-2,.,TGTGCCAGCAGTCATTCGAACACCGGGGAGCTGTTTTTT,CASSHSNTGELFF
TRBV7-9,TRBD1,TRBJ1-2,.,TGTGCCAGCAGCTTAGGTGCCGGGACAGGGGGGCCGCTCGGCTACACCTTC,CASSLGAGTGGPLGYTF
TRBV9,.,TRBJ1-6,many,TGTGCCAGCAGCGTAGCCAGCTATAATTCACCCCTCCACTTT,CASSVASYNSPLHF
TRBV7-2,.,TRBJ2-1,.,TGTGCCAGCAGCTTAGAATTAACTAAATACAATGAGCAGTTCTTC,CASSLELTKYNEQFF
TRBV9,TRBD1,TRBJ2-1,.,TGTGCCAGCAGCGTTGGACAGGGTGGCTACAATGAGCAGTTCTTC,CASSVGQGGYNEQFF
TRBV24-1,.,TRBJ2-1,once,TGTGCCACCAGTGATTTTTCGACAGAGACACCCTACAATGAGCAGTTCTTC,CATSDFSTETPYNEQFF
TRBV11-3,.,TRBJ2-1,.,TGTGCCAGCTCCCGGGACTGGAAAGACAATGAGCAGTTCTTC,CASSRDWKDNEQFF
TRBV13,TRBD1,TRBJ1-2,.,TGTGCCAGCAGCTCTGTTTTGACAGGGGGCGACTATGGCTACACCTTC,CASSSVLTGGDYGYTF
TRBV27,TRBD2,TRBJ2-3,.,TGTGCCAGCAGTTGGCTAGCGGGGAAGGGCACAGATACGCAGTATTTT,CASSWLAGKGTDTQYF
TRBV2,TRBD1,TRBJ1-6,.,TGTGCCAGCAGTGAAGTGGGGACAGGGGCTTCACCCCTCCACTTT,CASSEVGTGASPLHF
TRBV27,TRBD2,TRBJ2-3,.,TGTGCCAGCAGGGTGCAACTAGCGGCTAGCACAGATACGCAGTATTTT,CASRVQLAASTDTQYF
TRBV19,.,TRBJ1-1,.,TGTGCCAGTAGTAGTTCGTCTGGAGTGGCTTTCTTT,CASSSSSGVAFF
TRBV7-6,.,TRBJ1-2,.,TGTGCCAGCAGCTTAGTTCCTGCGGGCGTGGGTGTCAACTATGGCTACACCTTC,CASSLVPAGVGVNYGYTF
TRBV2,.,TRBJ2-1,.,TGTGCCAGCAGTCTCGGGATCCTGAGCAATGAGCAGTTCTTC,CASSLGILSNEQFF
TRBV7-2,.,TRBJ1-1,.,TGTGCCAGCAGCTTCAGCGGTTACAGGGTCACTGAAGCTTTCTTT,CASSFSGYRVTEAFF